The 6 T cell receptor beta chains below were found in one sample sequenced in a study of shared clonotypes between healthy human individuals. Data came from immunoSEQ multiplex PCR; TCRdb stores just in-frame clones and leaves some out. The sample records about 600,000 clones, 98% being singletons. Naive CD8 populations comprised CD45RO-negative cells positively selected for CCR7, excluding terminally differentiated effector memory CD45RA+ cells. Sequencing used naive CD8+ T cells sorted from blood. The receptors stem from a young man in good health.

V gene TRBV7-8 combines with J gene TRBJ1-1; TRBD1 might be the D (6 bases). The CDR3 is 15 amino acids. Trimming stripped 5 bases from V and 4 bases from J, with 17 bases between. CDR1 SGHVS and CDR2 FQNEAQ come from the germline V gene. DNA for the CDR3: TGTGCCAGCAGCCTCGGGACACCGTGGTTCACTGAAGCTTTCTTT. It encodes CASSLGTPWFTEAFF.

The chain recombines TRBV9 with TRBJ1-1, with 8 positions matching TRBD1. The length of the CDR3 is 15 residues. With V trimmed by 4 bases and J by 1 base, 6 bases remained unmatched. Germline values: CDR1 SGDLS, CDR2 YYNGEE. The CDR3 loop reads CASSLFGTGNTEAFF. The CDR3 DNA is TGTGCCAGCAGCCTATTCGGGACAGGGAACACTGAAGCTTTCTTT.

The rearrangement links TRBV7-2 to TRBJ2-7; 8 bases match TRBD2. CDR1 is SGHTA, CDR2 FQGNSA, per germline. V trimming: 2 bases; J trimming: 0 bases; junction bases outside the gene matches: 9. The CDR3 has 17 residues. CDR3 bases: TGTGCCAGCAGCTTAAGGGGGGCGGGAGGAAGCTCCTACGAGCAGTACTTC. It codes for CASSLRGAGGSSYEQYF.

The chain is built from TRBV5-1 and TRBJ2-3; 7 bases map to TRBD2. Per germline, CDR1 SGHRS and CDR2 YFSETQ. Trimming cost V 1 base and J 3 bases; bases outside gene matches: 11. CDR3 length equals 17 residues. The CDR3 bases are TGCGCCAGCAGCTTGAGTGTATGGGACGGGGGGACAGATACGCAGTATTTT. Translation: CASSLSVWDGGTDTQYF.

V and J are TRBV5-5 and TRBJ2-1; 11 nucleotides agree with TRBD2. Germline CDR1 reads SGHKS; CDR2 reads YYEKEE (reference sequence). V trimming: 4 bases; J trimming: 8 bases; junction bases outside the gene matches: 14. The CDR3 length is 17 residues. DNA for the CDR3: TGTGCCAGCAGCCCCACCGGTAGCGGGAGGGCCGTCTATGAGCAGTTCTTC. It specifies CASSPTGSGRAVYEQFF.

The rearrangement uses TRBV27 and TRBJ1-5, with a possible D match to TRBD1 (5 bases). Germline V gives CDR1 MNHEY, CDR2 SMNVEV (reference sequence). The CDR3 has 15 residues. Between the trimmed V and J ends, which lost 6 bases and 5 bases, there was a span of 17 bases. The CDR3 DNA sequence: TGTGCCAGCAGCTTCACGGGGGATTCCTATCAGCCCCAGCATTTT. Protein sequence: CASSFTGDSYQPQHF.